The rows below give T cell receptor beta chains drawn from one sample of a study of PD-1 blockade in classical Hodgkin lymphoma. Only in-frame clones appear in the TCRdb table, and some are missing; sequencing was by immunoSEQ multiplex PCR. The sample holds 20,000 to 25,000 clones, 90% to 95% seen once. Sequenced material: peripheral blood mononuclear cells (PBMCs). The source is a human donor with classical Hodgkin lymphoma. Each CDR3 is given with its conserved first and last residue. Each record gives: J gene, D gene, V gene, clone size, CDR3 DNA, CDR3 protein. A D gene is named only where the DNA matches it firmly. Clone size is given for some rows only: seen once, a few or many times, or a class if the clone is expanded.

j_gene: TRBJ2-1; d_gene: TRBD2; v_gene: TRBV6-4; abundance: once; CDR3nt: TGTGCCAGCAGGCCTAGCGGCTCCTACAATGAGCAGTTCTTC; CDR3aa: CASRPSGSYNEQFF
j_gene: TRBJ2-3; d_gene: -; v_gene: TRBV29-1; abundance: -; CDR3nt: TGCAGCGTTGAGGCAGCTAGCACAGATACGCAGTATTTT; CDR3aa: CSVEAASTDTQYF
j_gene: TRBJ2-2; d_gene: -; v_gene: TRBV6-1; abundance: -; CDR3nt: TGTGCCAGCAGTGAAGCTAGGGGGTCGAACACCGGGGAGCTGTTTTTT; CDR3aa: CASSEARGSNTGELFF
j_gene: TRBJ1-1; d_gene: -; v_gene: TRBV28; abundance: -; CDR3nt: TGTGCCAGCAGTCCCGCAGGACAACAGACTATGAACACTGAAGCTTTCTTT; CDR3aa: CASSPAGQQTMNTEAFF
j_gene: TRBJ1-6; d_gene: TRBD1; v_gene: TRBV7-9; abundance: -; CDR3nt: TGTGCCAGCAGCCGGACAGGGGATAATTCACCCCTCCACTTT; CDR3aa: CASSRTGDNSPLHF
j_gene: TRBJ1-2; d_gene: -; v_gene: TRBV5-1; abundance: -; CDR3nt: TGCGCCAGCTCCAAATCCCGACAGGCTGAGGATGGCTACACCTTC; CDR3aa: CASSKSRQAEDGYTF
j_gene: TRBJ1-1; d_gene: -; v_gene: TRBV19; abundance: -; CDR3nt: TGTGCCAGTAGTACAAAACCCGGGACAAAAGCTTTCTTT; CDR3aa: CASSTKPGTKAFF
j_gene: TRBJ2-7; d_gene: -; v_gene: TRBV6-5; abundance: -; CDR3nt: TGTGCCAGCTCCCGAGGCCCTACCTACGAGCAGTACTTC; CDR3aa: CASSRGPTYEQYF
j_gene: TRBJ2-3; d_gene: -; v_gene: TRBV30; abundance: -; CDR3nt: TGTGCCTGGTTCCCTCGAAGTTTGGGAGATACGCAGTATTTT; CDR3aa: CAWFPRSLGDTQYF
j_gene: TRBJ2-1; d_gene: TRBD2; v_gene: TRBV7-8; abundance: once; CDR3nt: TGTGCCAGCAGCTTAGTTCCAGCGGGGGGGCTGGAGCAGTTCTTC; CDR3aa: CASSLVPAGGLEQFF
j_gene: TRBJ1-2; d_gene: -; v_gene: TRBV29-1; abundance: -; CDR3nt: TGCAGCGTTGTGAACGGACCGCTAGGGAATGGCTACACCTTC; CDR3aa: CSVVNGPLGNGYTF
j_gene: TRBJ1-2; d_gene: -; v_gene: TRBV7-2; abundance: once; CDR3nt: TGTGCCAGCACCCGTTCGGGGGGGGATACTATAAATGGCTACACCTTC; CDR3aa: CASTRSGGDTINGYTF
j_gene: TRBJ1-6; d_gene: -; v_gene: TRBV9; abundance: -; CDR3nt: TGTGCCAGCAGCGTAGCCCCGGGTAACTCACCCCTCCACTTT; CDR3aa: CASSVAPGNSPLHF
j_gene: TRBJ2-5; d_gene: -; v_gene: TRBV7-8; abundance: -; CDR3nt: TGTGCCAGCAGCCCGAGTCTAGTACCAGAAAAAGAGACCCAGTACTTC; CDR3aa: CASSPSLVPEKETQYF
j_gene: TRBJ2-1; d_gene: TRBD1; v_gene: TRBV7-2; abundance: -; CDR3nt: TGTGCCAGCAGCTTTGGGGACAGGGGCGTACCATCCTACAATGAGCAGTTCTTC; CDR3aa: CASSFGDRGVPSYNEQFF
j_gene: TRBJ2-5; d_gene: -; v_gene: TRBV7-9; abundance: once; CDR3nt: TGTGCCAGCAGCTCCAGATTCGCGGAGGTCCAAGAGACCCAGTACTTC; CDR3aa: CASSSRFAEVQETQYF
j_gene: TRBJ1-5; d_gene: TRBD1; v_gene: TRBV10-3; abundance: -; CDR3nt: TGTGCCATCAGTGTAACAGGGGGCGCCGATCAGCCCCAGCATTTT; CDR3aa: CAISVTGGADQPQHF
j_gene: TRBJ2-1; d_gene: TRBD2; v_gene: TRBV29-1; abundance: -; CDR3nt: TGCAGCGTTGACGTCGGGGACTACCGCAATGAGCAGTTCTTC; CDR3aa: CSVDVGDYRNEQFF
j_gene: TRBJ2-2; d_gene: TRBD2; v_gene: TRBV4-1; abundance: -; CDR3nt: TGCGCCAGCAGCCCCAGCGGGGGGGCGGACACCGGGGAGCTGTTTTTT; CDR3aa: CASSPSGGADTGELFF
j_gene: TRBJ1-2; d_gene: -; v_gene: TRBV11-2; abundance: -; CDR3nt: TGTGCCAGCAGCTTAGATCGGGGAACTAACTATGGCTACACCTTC; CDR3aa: CASSLDRGTNYGYTF
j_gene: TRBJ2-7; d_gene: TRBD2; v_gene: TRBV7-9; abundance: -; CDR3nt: TGTGCCAGCAGCTTAGGTCCGACTAGCGGGAGCTACGAGCAGTACTTC; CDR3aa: CASSLGPTSGSYEQYF
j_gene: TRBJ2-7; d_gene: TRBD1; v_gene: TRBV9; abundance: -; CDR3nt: TGTGCCAGCAGCGTAGGCCCTGACAGGGTCCACGAGCAGTACTTC; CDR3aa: CASSVGPDRVHEQYF
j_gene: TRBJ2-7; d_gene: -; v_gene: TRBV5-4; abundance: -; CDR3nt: TGTGCCAGCAGCCTACATCCTGTCGTCGAAACTGTGGGGGAGCAGTACTTC; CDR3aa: CASSLHPVVETVGEQYF
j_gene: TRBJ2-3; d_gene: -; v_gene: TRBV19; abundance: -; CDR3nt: TGTGCCAGTAGTAGGTGGGATACGCAGTATTTT; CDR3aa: CASSRWDTQYF
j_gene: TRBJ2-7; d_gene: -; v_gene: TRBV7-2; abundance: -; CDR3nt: TGTGCCAGCAGCTCCGCCGGGACATCGGTGCTCTACGAGCAGTACTTC; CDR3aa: CASSSAGTSVLYEQYF
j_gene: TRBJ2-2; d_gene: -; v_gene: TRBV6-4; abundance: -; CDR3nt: TGTGCCAGCAGTCTCCGGGACACCGGGGAGCTGTTTTTT; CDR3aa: CASSLRDTGELFF
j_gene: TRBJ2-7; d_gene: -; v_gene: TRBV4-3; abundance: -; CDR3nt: TGCGCCAGCAGCCACCTACGGGGCTCCTACGAGCAGTACTTC; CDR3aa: CASSHLRGSYEQYF
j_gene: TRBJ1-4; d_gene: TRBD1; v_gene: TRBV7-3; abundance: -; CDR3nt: TGTGCCAGCAGCTTAACGAGGAGACAGGGGGGTGAAAAACTGTTTTTT; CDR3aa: CASSLTRRQGGEKLFF
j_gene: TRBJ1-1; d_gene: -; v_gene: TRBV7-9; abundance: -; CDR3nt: TGTGCCAGCAGACCCAAGAGAAATCCGAACACTGAAGCTTTCTTT; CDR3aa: CASRPKRNPNTEAFF
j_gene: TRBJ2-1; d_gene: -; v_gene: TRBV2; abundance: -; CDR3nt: TGTGCCAGCAGGGGCCCTTATCCAAATGAGCAGTTCTTC; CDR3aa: CASRGPYPNEQFF
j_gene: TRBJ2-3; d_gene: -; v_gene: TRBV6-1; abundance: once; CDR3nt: TGTGCCAGCAGTCGGGCGGACAGCCGCACAGATACGCAGTATTTT; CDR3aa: CASSRADSRTDTQYF
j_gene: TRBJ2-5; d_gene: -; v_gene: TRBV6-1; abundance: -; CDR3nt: TGTGCCAGCAGTGAACTCACAGGGAACCAAGAGACCCAGTACTTC; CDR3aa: CASSELTGNQETQYF
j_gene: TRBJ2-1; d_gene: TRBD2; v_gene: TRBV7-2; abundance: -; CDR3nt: TGTGCCAGCAGCCTCCAGCCACTAGCGGGGCCAAGCTCCTACAATGAGCAGTTCTTC; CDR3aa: CASSLQPLAGPSSYNEQFF
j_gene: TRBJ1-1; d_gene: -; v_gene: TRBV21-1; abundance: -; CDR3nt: TGTGCCAGCAGCAAAGCGGACCTCAGGGGAGAGAACACTGAAGCTTTCTTT; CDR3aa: CASSKADLRGENTEAFF
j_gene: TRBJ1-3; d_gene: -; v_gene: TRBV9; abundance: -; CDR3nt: TGTGCCAGCAGCGGGCTAGGAGGACGGACCTCTGGAAACACCATATATTTT; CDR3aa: CASSGLGGRTSGNTIYF
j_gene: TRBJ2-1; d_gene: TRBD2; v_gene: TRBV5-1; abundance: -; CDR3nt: TGCGCCAGCAGCTTGGATGGCGGGGGGGCCCAGGGAGAGCAGTTCTTC; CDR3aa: CASSLDGGGAQGEQFF
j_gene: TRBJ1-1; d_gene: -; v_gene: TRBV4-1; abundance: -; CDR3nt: TGCGCCAGCAGCCAAGATTACGAAACTCCCCAGGGGAACACTGAAGCTTTCTTT; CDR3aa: CASSQDYETPQGNTEAFF
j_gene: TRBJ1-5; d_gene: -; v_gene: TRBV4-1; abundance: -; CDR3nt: TGCGCCAGCAGCCAAGATAAATTCCCGGAGGATCAGCCCCAGCATTTT; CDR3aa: CASSQDKFPEDQPQHF
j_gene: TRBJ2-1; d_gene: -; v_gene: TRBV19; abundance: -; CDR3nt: TGTGCCAGTAGTATAGTAGGGGCGGGGCACAGGGACGGTGGGCAGTTCTTC; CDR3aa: CASSIVGAGHRDGGQFF
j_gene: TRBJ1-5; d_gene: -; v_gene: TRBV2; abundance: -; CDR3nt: TGTGCCAGCAGTCGCCGGGACGGACACGATCAGCCCCAGCATTTT; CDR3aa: CASSRRDGHDQPQHF
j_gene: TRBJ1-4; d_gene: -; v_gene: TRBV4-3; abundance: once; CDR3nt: TGCGCCAGCAGCCAAATCTACAGGGCAGAGGGAGAAAAACTGTTTTTT; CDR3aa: CASSQIYRAEGEKLFF
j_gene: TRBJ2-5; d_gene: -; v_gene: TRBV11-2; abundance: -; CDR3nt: TGTGCCAGCAGCTTTGGGTTAAAGCAAGAGACCCAGTACTTC; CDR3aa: CASSFGLKQETQYF
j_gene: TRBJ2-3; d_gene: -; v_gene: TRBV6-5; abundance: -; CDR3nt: TGTGCCAGCAGTTCCCCACGGCGGGACTCAGATACGCAGTATTTT; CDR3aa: CASSSPRRDSDTQYF
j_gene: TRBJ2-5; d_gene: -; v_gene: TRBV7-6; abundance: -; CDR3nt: TGTGCCAGCAGCTTAGAGCAGGGGCGACAAGAGACCCAGTACTTC; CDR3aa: CASSLEQGRQETQYF
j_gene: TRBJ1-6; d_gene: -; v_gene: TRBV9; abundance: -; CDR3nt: TGTGCCAGCAGCGTAGGGGACGGAGGGGGTAATTCACCCCTCCACTTT; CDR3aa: CASSVGDGGGNSPLHF
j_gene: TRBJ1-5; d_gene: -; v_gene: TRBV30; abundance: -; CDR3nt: TGTGCCTGGAACCCCGGCAACAGGGTCGGACAGCCCCAGCATTTT; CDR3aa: CAWNPGNRVGQPQHF
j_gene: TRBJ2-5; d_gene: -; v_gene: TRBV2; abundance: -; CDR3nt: TGTGCCAGCGGGGAGGGACAGACCCCAAGGGAGACCCAGTACTTC; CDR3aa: CASGEGQTPRETQYF
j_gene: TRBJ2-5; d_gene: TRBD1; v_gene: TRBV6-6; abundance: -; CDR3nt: TGTGCCAGCAGTCCCCGGACAGGAACCCAAGAGACCCAGTACTTC; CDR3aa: CASSPRTGTQETQYF
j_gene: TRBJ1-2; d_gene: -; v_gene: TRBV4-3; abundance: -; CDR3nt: TGCGCCAGCAGCCAAGACAGGATTCGAGGGGCGGGCTATGGCTACACCTTC; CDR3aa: CASSQDRIRGAGYGYTF
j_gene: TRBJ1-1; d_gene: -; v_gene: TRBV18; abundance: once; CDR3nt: TGTGCCAGCTCACTTTCGTTGCGGCCGAACACTGAAGCTTTCTTT; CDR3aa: CASSLSLRPNTEAFF
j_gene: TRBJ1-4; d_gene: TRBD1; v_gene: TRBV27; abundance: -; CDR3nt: TGTGCCAGCAGTCTCAACAGGGGAGAAAAACTGTTTTTT; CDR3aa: CASSLNRGEKLFF
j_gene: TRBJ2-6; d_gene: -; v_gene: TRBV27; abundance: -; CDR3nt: TGTGCCAGCAGTCTTTCCCCTGGGGCCAACGTCCTGACTTTC; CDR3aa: CASSLSPGANVLTF
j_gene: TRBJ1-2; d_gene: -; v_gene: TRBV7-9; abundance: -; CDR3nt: TGTGCCAGCAGCTTAGGAGGGTCCATCTATGGCTACACCTTC; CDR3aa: CASSLGGSIYGYTF